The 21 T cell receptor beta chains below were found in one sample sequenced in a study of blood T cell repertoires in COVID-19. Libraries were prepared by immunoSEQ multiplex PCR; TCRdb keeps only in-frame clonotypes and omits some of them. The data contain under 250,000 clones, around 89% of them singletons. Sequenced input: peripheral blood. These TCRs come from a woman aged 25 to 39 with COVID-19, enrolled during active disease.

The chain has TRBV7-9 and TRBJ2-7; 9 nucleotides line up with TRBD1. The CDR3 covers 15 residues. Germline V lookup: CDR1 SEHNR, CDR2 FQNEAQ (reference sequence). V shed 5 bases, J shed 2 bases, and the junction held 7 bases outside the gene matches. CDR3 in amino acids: CASSPAGTGTYEQYF. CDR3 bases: TGTGCCAGCAGCCCCGCCGGGACAGGGACCTACGAGCAGTACTTC.

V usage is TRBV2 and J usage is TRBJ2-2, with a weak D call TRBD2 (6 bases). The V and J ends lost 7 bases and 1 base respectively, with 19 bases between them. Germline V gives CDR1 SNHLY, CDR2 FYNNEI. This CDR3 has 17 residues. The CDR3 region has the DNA TGTGCCAGCACTAACACTGGGACTTCCCGGAACACCGGGGAGCTGTTTTTT. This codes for CASTNTGTSRNTGELFF. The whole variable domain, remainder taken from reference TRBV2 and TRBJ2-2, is EPEVTQTPSHQVTQMGQEVILRCVPISNHLYFYWYRQILGQKVEFLVSFYNNEISEKSEIFDDQFSVERPDGSNFTLKIRSTKLEDSAMYFCASTNTGTSRNTGELFFGEGSRLTVL.

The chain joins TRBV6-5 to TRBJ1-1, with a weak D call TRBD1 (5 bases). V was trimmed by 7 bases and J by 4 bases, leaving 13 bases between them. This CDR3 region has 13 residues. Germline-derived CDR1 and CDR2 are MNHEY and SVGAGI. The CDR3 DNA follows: TGTGCCAGCACTCCGGGGCGGGGCACTGAAGCTTTCTTT. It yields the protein CASTPGRGTEAFF.

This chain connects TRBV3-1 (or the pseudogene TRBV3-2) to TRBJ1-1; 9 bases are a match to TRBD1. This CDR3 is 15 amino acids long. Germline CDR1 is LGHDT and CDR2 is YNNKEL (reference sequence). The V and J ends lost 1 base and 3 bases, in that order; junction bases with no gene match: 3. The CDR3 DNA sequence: TGTGCCAGCAGCCAAGGGACAGGGGCGTACACTGAAGCTTTCTTT. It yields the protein CASSQGTGAYTEAFF.

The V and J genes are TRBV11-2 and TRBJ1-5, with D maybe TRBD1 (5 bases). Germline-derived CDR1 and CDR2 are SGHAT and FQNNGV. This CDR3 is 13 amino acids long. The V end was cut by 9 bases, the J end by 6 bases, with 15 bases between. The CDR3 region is CARPAGGIQPQHF. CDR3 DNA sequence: TGTGCCAGACCGGCGGGGGGTATTCAGCCCCAGCATTTT.

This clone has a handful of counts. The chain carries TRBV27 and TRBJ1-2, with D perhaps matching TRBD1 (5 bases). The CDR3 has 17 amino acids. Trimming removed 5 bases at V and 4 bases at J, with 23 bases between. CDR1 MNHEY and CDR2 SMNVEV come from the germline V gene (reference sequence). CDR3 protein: CASSGSGRQGGVYGYTF. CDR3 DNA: TGTGCCAGCAGTGGCTCGGGTCGTCAGGGCGGAGTCTATGGCTACACCTTC.

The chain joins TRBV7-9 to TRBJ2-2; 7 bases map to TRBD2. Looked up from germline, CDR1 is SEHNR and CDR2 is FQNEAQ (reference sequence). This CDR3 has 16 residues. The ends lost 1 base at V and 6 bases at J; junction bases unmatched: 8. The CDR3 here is CASSLGAGGSAGELFF. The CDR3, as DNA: TGTGCCAGCAGCTTAGGGGCAGGCGGGAGCGCCGGGGAGCTGTTTTTT.

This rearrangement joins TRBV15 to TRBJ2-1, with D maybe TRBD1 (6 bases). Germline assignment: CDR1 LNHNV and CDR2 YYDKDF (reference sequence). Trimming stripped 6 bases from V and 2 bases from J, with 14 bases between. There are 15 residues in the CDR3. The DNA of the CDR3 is TGTGCCACCAGTATCTCAGGGGAAACCTACAATGAGCAGTTCTTC. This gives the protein CATSISGETYNEQFF. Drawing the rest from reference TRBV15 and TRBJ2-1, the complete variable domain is DAMVIQNPRYQVTQFGKPVTLSCSQTLNHNVMYWYQQKSSQAPKLLFHYYDKDFNNEADTPDNFQSRRPNTSFCFLDIRSPGLGDTAMYLCATSISGETYNEQFFGPGTRLTVL.

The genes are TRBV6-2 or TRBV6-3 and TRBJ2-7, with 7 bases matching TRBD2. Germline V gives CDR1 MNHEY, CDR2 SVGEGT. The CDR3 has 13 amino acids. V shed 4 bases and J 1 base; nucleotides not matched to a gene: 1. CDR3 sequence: CASSWRESYEQYV. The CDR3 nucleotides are TGTGCCAGCAGTTGGCGGGAGTCCTACGAGCAGTACGTC.

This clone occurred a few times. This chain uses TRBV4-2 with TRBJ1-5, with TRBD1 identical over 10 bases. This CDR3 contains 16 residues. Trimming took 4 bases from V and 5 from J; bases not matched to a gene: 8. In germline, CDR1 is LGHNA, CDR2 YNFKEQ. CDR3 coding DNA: TGTGCCAGCAGCCGCGGGACAGGGGAAAAGGATCAGCCCCAGCATTTT. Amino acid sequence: CASSRGTGEKDQPQHF.

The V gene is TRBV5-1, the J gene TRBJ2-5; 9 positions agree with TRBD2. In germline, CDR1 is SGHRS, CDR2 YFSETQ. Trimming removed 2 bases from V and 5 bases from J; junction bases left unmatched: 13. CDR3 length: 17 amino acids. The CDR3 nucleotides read TGCGCCAGCAGCTTAGGGCCGCGCGGGGGGGCTCTGGAGACCCAGTACTTC. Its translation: CASSLGPRGGALETQYF.

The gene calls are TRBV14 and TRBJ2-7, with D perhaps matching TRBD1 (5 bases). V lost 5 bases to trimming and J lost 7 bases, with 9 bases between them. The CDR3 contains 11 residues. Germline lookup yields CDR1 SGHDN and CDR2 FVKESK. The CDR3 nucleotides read TGTGCCAGCAGCACCGACAGTGAGCAGTACTTC. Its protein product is CASSTDSEQYF.

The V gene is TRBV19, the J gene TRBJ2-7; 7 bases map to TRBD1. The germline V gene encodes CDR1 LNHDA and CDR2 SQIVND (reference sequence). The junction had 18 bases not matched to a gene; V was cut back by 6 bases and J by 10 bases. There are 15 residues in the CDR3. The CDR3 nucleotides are TGTGCCAGTAGCACAATAACTGAACAGGGGCCCGGACAGTACTTC. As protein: CASSTITEQGPGQYF.

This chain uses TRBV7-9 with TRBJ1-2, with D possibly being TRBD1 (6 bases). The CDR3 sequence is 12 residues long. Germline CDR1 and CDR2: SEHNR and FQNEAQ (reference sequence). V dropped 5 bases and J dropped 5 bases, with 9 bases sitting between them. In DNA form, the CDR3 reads TGTGCCAGCAGCCCACAGGGTTATGGCTACACCTTC. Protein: CASSPQGYGYTF.

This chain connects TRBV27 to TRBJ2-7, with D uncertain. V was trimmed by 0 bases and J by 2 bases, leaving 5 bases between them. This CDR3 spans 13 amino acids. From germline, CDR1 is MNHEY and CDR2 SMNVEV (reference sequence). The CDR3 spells CASSLSPTYEQYV. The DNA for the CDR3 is TGTGCCAGCAGTTTATCTCCTACCTACGAGCAGTACGTC.

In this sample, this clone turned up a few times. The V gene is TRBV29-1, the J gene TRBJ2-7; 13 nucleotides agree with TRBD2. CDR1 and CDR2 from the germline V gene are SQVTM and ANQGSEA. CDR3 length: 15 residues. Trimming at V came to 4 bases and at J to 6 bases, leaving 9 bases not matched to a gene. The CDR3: CSVGGLAGASREQYF. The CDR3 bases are TGCAGCGTTGGCGGACTAGCGGGGGCGTCGCGCGAGCAGTACTTC.

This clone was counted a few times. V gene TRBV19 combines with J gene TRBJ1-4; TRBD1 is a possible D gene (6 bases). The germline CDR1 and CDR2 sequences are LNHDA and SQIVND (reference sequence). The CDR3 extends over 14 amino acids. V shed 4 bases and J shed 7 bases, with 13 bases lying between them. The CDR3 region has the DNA TGTGCCAGTAGTACCACTGGGGGCGGTGAAAAACTGTTTTTT. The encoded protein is CASSTTGGGEKLFF.

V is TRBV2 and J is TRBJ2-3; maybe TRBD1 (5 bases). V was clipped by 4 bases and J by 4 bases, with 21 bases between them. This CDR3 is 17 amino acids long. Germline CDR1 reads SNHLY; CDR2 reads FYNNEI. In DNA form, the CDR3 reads TGTGCCAGCAGTGGGTTTGTACAGGCTAGGACCCCAGATACGCAGTATTTT. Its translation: CASSGFVQARTPDTQYF.

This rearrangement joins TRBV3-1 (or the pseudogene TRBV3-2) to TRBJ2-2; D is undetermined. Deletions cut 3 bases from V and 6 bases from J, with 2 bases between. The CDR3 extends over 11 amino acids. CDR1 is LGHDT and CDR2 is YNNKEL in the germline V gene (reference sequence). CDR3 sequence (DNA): TGTGCCAGCAGCCACGCCGGGGAGCTGTTTTTT. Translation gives CASSHAGELFF.

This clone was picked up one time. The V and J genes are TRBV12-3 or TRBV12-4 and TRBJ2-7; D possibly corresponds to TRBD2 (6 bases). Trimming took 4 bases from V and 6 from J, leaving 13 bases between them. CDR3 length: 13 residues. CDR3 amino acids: CASSSGRPGEQYV. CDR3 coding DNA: TGTGCCAGCAGTTCCGGGAGACCAGGCGAGCAGTACGTC.

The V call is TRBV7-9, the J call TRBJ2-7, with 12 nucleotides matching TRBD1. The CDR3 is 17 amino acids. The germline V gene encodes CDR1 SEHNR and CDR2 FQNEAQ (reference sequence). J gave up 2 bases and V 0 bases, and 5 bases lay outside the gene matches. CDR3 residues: CASSLARDRGRTYEQYF. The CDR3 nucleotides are TGTGCCAGCAGCTTAGCCCGGGACAGGGGGCGCACCTACGAGCAGTACTTC.